One TCR beta chain is described in this entry. The sample is drawn from a study of blood T cells in healthy people across ages. The CDR3 contains 15 residues. Per germline, CDR1 MDHEN and CDR2 SYDVKM. Primers used in a second PCR of about 6 to 11 cycles were a sample-barcoded 5' primer and a J-beta primer mix. A 12-random-nucleotide template-switch adaptor tagged each cDNA molecule. TCRdb re-called the 5' RACE reads through MiXCR, storing one row per CDR3 protein. The table records approximately 790,000 distinct CDR3 sequences, around 62% of them present only once. Aged roughly 6 to 90, donors were systemically healthy Caucasians from Russia. At least 7 million PBMCs were isolated per sample.

The TCR comes from a man aged 25-45 years in good health. Sequencing used blood. The chain employs TRBV28 and TRBJ2-5; either TRBD1 or TRBD2 may supply D (5 bases each). The J call may be wrong; the DNA end is better matched by TRBJ2-7. The CDR3 protein is CASKPTSGTGYEQYF. CDR3 nucleotides: TGTGCCAGCAAACCAACCTCAGGGACGGGGTACGAGCAGTACTTC.